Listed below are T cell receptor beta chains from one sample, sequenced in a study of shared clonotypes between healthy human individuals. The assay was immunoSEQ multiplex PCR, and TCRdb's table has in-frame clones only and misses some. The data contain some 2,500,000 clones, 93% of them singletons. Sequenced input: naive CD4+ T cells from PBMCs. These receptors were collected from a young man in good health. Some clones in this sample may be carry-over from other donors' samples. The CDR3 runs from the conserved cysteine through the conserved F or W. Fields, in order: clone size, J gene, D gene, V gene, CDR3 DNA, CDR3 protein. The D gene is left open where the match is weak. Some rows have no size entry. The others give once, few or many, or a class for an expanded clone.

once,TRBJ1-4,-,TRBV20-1,TGCAGTGCTAGAGTGGGTGAAAGACTGTTTTTT,CSARVGERLFF
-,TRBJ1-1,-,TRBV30,TGTGCCTGGAACAAATATGGGAGCACTGAAGCTTTCTTT,CAWNKYGSTEAFF
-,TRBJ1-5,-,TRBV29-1,TGCAGCGTTCAGAGTGATAGCAATCAGCCCCAGCATTTT,CSVQSDSNQPQHF
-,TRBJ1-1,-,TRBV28,TGTGCCAGCACCGCTTTTAGCTACTCCATGAACACTGAAGCTTTCTTT,CASTAFSYSMNTEAFF
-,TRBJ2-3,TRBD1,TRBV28,TGTGCCAGCGGTCGACAGGGGGGAGATACGCAGTATTTT,CASGRQGGDTQYF
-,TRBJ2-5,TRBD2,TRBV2,TGTGCCAGCAGTTCCCGACTAGCGGGAGTGTCAGAGACCCAGTACTTC,CASSSRLAGVSETQYF
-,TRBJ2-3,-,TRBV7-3,TGTGCCAGCAGCCCACATCGAACAGATACGCAGTATTTT,CASSPHRTDTQYF
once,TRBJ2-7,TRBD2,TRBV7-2,TGTGCCAGCAGCTTAGAAGCTAGCGGGAGGGTTTCTTCCTACGAGCAGTACTTC,CASSLEASGRVSSYEQYF
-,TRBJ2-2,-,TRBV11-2,TGTGCCAGCAGCTTAGACTCGCGAAGTCCCACCGGGGAGCTGTTTTTT,CASSLDSRSPTGELFF
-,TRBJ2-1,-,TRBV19,TGTGCCAGTAGTATTTTTGGGATAAGGCAGGGATACAATGAGCAGTTCTTC,CASSIFGIRQGYNEQFF
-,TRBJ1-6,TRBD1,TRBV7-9,TGTGCCAGCAGTCACGGGACAGAAAATTCACCCCTCCACTTT,CASSHGTENSPLHF
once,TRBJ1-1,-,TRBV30,TGTGCCTGGAGTCCATATACTGAAGCTTTCTTT,CAWSPYTEAFF
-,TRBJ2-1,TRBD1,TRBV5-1,TGCGCCAGCAATTCGGTCAACAGGGGGCTAGCGGAAGATTACAATGAGCAGTTCTTC,CASNSVNRGLAEDYNEQFF
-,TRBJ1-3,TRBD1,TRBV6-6,TGTGCCAGCAGTTACGGGACAGGGTATGGAGACACCATATATTTT,CASSYGTGYGDTIYF
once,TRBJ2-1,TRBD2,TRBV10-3,TGTGCCATCAGTGGGGGTCAGGCTAGCGGCGCCAATGAGCAGTTCTTC,CAISGGQASGANEQFF
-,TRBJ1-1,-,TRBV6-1,TGTGCCAGCTACGACAGTTTTCGCACTGAAGCTTTCTTT,CASYDSFRTEAFF
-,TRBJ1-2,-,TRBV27,TGTGCCAGCAGTTTCAAGGGGGGGGCAGGGTATGGCTACACCTTC,CASSFKGGAGYGYTF
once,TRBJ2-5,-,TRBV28,TGTGCCAGCAGGAAACCGGGACCCACGTACCAAGAGACCCAGTACTTC,CASRKPGPTYQETQYF
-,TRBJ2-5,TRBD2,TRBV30,TGTGCCTGGAGTGTAAGCGGGAGAAAGACCCAGTACTTC,CAWSVSGRKTQYF
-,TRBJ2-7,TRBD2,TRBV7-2,TGTGCCAGCAGCTTAGTCTCCGGGACTAGGGGCGGCGAGCAGTACTTC,CASSLVSGTRGGEQYF
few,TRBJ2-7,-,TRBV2,TGTGCCAGCAGTGCGCAGGGGTACGAGCAGTACTTC,CASSAQGYEQYF
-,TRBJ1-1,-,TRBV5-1,TGCGCCAGCAGCTTCGGGGGGATCCTGCCTGAAGCTTTCTTT,CASSFGGILPEAFF
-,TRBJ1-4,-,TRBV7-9,TGTGCCAGCAGCCCACGGGGGGGAACTAATGAAAAACTGTTTTTT,CASSPRGGTNEKLFF
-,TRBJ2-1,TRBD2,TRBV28,TGTGCCAGCCCCTCGACAAGCGGGAGTTCCTACAATGAGCAGTTCTTC,CASPSTSGSSYNEQFF
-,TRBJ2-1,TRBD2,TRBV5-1,TGCGCCAGCAGGACTAGCGGGGGCATGGATGAGCAGTTCTTC,CASRTSGGMDEQFF
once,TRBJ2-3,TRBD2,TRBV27,TGTGCCAGCACCCCTAGCGGGAGTCCAGATACGCAGTATTTT,CASTPSGSPDTQYF
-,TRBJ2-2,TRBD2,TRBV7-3,TGTGCCAGCAGCTTGGCGGGACTAGCGGGTACCGGGGAGCTGTTTTTT,CASSLAGLAGTGELFF
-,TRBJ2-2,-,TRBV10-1,TGCGCCAGCCAGCGCGGGACGGGGAACACCGGGGAGCTGTTTTTT,CASQRGTGNTGELFF
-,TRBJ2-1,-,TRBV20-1,TGCAGCGGGGCTCCTGAAAATGAGCAGTTCTTC,CSGAPENEQFF
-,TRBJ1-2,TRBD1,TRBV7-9,TGTGCCAGCAGCCACGGACAGGGGGAGGACTATGGCTACACCTTC,CASSHGQGEDYGYTF
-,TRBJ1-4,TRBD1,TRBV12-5,TGTGCTAGTGGTTTGGTAATAAATAGGGGGCGGGTGGCTAATGAAAAACTGTTTTTT,CASGLVINRGRVANEKLFF
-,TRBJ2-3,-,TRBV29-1,TGCAGCGTTGAAGATTCGGGACGAGATACGCAGTATTTT,CSVEDSGRDTQYF
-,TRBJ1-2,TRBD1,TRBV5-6,TGTGCCACCTCCAGGGGGGGGTCTGATGGCTACACCTTC,CATSRGGSDGYTF
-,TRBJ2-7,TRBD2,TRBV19,TGTGCCAGTAGCACAGGCCTAGCGGGACCAACCTACGAGCAGTACTTC,CASSTGLAGPTYEQYF
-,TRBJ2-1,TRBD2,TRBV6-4,TGTGCCAGCAGTACTGGACTAGGGTATGAGCAGTTCTTC,CASSTGLGYEQFF
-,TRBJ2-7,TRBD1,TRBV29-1,TGCAGCGCCAAGTCCGGGGACAGGAGTTCCTACGAGCAGTACTTC,CSAKSGDRSSYEQYF
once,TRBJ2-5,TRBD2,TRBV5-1,TGCGCCAGCAGCCCCCGTCTAGCGGGAGGGGAGACCCAGTACTTC,CASSPRLAGGETQYF
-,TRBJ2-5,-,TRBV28,TGTGCCAGCAGTTATATAAGCGAAGAAGAGACCCAGTACTTC,CASSYISEEETQYF
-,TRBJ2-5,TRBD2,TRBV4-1,TGCGCCAGCAGCCGGGGGTGGGAGGGAGAGACCCAGTACTTC,CASSRGWEGETQYF
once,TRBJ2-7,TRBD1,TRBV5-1,TGCGCCAGCAGCTTACAGGGGTCCTCCTACGAGCAGTACTTC,CASSLQGSSYEQYF
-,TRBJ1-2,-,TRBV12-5,TGTGCTAGTGGTTTCCCCGGGGTCTATGGCTACACCTTC,CASGFPGVYGYTF
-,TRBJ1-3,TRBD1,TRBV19,TGTGCCAGTAGTGTTCCACGACAGGGACCTTACTCTGGAAACACCATATATTTT,CASSVPRQGPYSGNTIYF
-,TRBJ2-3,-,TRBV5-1,TGCGCCAGCAGCACGGGGCCGGGGGTGGATACGCAGTATTTT,CASSTGPGVDTQYF
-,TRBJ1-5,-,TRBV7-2,TGTGCCAGCAGCCCCCGGCCCGCCGGCCAGCCCCAGCATTTT,CASSPRPAGQPQHF
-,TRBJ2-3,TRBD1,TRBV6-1,TGTGCCAGCAGTGGGGGACAGGGGGCCCTTTGGAGCACAGATACGCAGTATTTT,CASSGGQGALWSTDTQYF
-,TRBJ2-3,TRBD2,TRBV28,TGTGCCAGCAGTCCAGGCGGGAGAGGTACCGATACGCAGTATTTT,CASSPGGRGTDTQYF
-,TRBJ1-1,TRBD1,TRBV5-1,TGCGCCAGCAGCTTGGGGACAGGCTACACTGAAGCTTTCTTT,CASSLGTGYTEAFF
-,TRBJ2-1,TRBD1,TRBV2,TGTGCCAGCTCCCGCGGTTGGGACAGGGGCTTTAATGAGCAGTTCTTC,CASSRGWDRGFNEQFF
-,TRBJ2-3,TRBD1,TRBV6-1,TGTGCCAGCAGGCAGACAGGGGGCAAAGCAGATACGCAGTATTTT,CASRQTGGKADTQYF
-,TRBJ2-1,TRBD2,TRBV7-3,TGTGCCAGCAGCCTCACCCCGACTAGCGGGAGAGACAATGAGCAGTTCTTC,CASSLTPTSGRDNEQFF
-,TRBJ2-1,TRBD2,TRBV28,TGTGCCAGCAGCCGGCGGAGGACTAGCGGGAGTCTCCCTCGGGTGAATGAGCAGTTCTTC,CASSRRRTSGSLPRVNEQFF
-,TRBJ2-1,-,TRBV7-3,TGTGCCAGCAGCTTAAATTCCCCGACCTCCTACAATGAGCAGTTCTTC,CASSLNSPTSYNEQFF
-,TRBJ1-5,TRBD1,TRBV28,TGTGCCAGCAGTCGAAGGACAGGGGGTCAGCCCCAGCATTTT,CASSRRTGGQPQHF
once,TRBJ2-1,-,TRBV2,TGTGCCAGCATTAGGGACACCCGCTCCTACAATGAGCAGTTCTTC,CASIRDTRSYNEQFF
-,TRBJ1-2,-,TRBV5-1,TGCGCCAGCAGCTCCGAGGGGGTCGGGGGCTACACCTTC,CASSSEGVGGYTF
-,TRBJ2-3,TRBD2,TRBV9,TGTGCCAGCAGTCGACCCGTGGGGGGGAGCACAGATACGCAGTATTTT,CASSRPVGGSTDTQYF
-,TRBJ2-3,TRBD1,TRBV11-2,TGTGCCAGCAGTTGGGGGTCGGGACAGAACACAGATACGCAGTATTTT,CASSWGSGQNTDTQYF
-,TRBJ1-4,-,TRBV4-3,TGCGCCAGCAGCCTATCGGGGGGGGGTTCTGATGAAAAACTGTTTTTT,CASSLSGGGSDEKLFF
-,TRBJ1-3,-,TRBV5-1,TGCGCCAGCAGCTTGGATGGGGAGAGAGGAAACACCATATATTTT,CASSLDGERGNTIYF